This T cell receptor beta chain is drawn from a study of T-cell reconstitution after alpha-beta-depleted transplantation in children (dated by TCRdb to the mid-2010s). Notes on the research overall: The study quantitatively tracked T-cell immune reconstitution after TCRalphabeta/CD19-depleted allogeneic hematopoietic cell transplantation in children using TCR repertoire profiling. What the work shows at the level of the full study, not this receptor alone: Over subsequent months, a decline in hyperexpanded clone frequencies was noted, and after one year, T-cell counts and TCRbeta diversity were mostly ascribed to newly produced T cells. The apparently early alphabetaT-cell count recovery about two months after transplant was reportedly dependent on only several hundred rapidly expanded clones derived from non-depleted graft cells. In some patients, high TCRbeta diversity at day 60 was attributed to recipient T cells and intrathymic progenitors that had survived conditioning.

Details on this clonotype: Its binding antigen is unknown. Base qualities were left out, and no much larger clone turns up one base away.

At the junction V is shortened by 4 bases and J by 0 bases; bases outside the gene matches: 19. CDR1 SGHDT and CDR2 YYEEEE were looked up in the germline V gene. From the cysteine up to the phenylalanine, the CDR3 has a length of 21 residues. Kept here is only the CDR3 DNA, which spans 63 bases and is read in frame from base 1. Library creation used PCR. The sample was run on an Illumina HiSeq 2500. Molecular barcoding was employed in the preparation of TCR libraries, with unique molecular identifiers being used to normalize TCRbeta repertoire quantification. In TCRdb, the public reads were trimmed at Q25 with fastp and aligned with MiXCR, with productive beta chains retained. Every entry covers one CDR3 protein and lists the most common genes and DNA from its rows. Here the sample has fewer than 1 million distinct CDR3 sequences; around 17% occur a single time. The ten largest account for approximately 5% of the sample.

The sample's treatment or condition label, decoded: allogeneic hematopoietic cell transplantation with graft depleted of TCRalphabeta T cells and CD19 B cells. TCRalphabeta/CD19-depleted allogeneic hematopoietic cell grafts were given to the transplant recipients, all of whom were children. Specimen: PBMCs, mostly from graft donor cells, collected 360 days after TCRalphabeta/CD19-depleted stem cell transplant. Recombination linked TRBV5-6 to TRBJ2-3, with 11 junctional bases fitting TRBD2. The TCR originated in a male patient aged 5 to 17 who had a stem cell transplant for acute lymphoblastic leukemia, so the T cells may come from the graft donor. The CDR3 is CASSLLGTILAGASSTDTQYF. Here is the DNA: TGTGCCAGCAGCCTCTTGGGGACAATACTAGCGGGAGCATCTAGCACAGATACGCAGTATTTT.